Listed below are T cell receptor beta chains from one sample, sequenced in a study of T-cell memory formation after mild COVID-19. Each CDR3 protein is one row after TCRdb ran MiXCR on the 5' RACE reads. The data contain around 510,000 distinct CDR3 sequences, roughly 21% of them seen just once; the ten biggest clones take up around 7.7%. The sample comprised PBMCs or a T cell subset sorted from them (not recorded which). The receptors shown here come from an adult woman who had mild COVID-19 (a few samples of this study predate the infection). Cell type and time point are not known. Each CDR3 is given with its conserved first and last residue. Each record gives: D gene, J gene, clone size, V gene, CDR3 protein, CDR3 DNA. The D gene is left open where the match is weak. Only some rows state a clone size, as once, few, many or a class for expanded clones.

>TRBD2|TRBJ2-1|many|TRBV10-3
CAISVSSGSWNEQFF
TGTGCCATCTCCGTGTCTAGCGGGAGTTGGAATGAGCAGTTCTTC
>TRBD2|TRBJ2-1|few|TRBV7-6
CASSPRGALGNEQFF
TGTGCCAGCAGCCCGCGGGGGGCCCTGGGAAATGAGCAGTTCTTC
>TRBD1|TRBJ1-2|few|TRBV29-1
CSVETGVNYGYTF
TGCAGCGTTGAAACAGGGGTCAACTATGGCTACACCTTC
>TRBD2|TRBJ2-3|.|TRBV7-9
CASSATSDFTDTQYF
TGTGCCAGCAGCGCAACTAGCGATTTCACAGATACGCAGTATTTT
>.|TRBJ2-5|few|TRBV5-6
CASSLVFNQETQYF
TGTGCCAGCAGCTTGGTTTTCAATCAAGAGACCCAGTACTTC
>.|TRBJ2-1|few|TRBV6-5
CASRLLEDNEQFF
TGTGCCAGCAGGCTACTCGAAGACAATGAGCAGTTCTTC
>.|TRBJ1-1|.|TRBV24-1
CATRGEWGTEAFF
TGTGCCACCAGAGGGGAGTGGGGGACTGAAGCTTTCTTT
>TRBD1|TRBJ2-3|once|TRBV6-1
CASSAGQSSDTQYF
TGTGCCAGCAGTGCGGGACAGTCATCAGATACGCAGTATTTT
>.|TRBJ2-7|.|TRBV2
CASSESPGAAYEQYF
TGTGCCAGCAGTGAATCTCCGGGGGCTGCCTACGAGCAGTACTTC
>.|TRBJ2-5|.|TRBV7-9
CASSSSRDSQETQYF
TGTGCCAGCAGCTCCTCCCGGGACTCCCAAGAGACCCAGTACTTC
>TRBD1|TRBJ1-1|.|TRBV11-3
CASSQPQPGTGNTEAFF
TGTGCCAGCAGTCAGCCCCAACCCGGGACAGGGAACACTGAAGCTTTCTTT
>.|TRBJ2-4|many|TRBV9
CASSSGFNIQYF
TGTGCCAGCAGCTCCGGGTTTAACATTCAGTACTTC
>.|TRBJ2-3|many|TRBV5-1
CASSLGQTSTDTQYF
TGCGCCAGCAGCTTGGGACAAACTAGCACAGATACGCAGTATTTT
>.|TRBJ1-5|.|TRBV20-1
CSAREMGSHSNQPQHF
TGCAGTGCTAGAGAGATGGGATCGCATAGCAATCAGCCCCAGCATTTT
>TRBD1|TRBJ2-2|.|TRBV4-1
CASSDSGTGRIELFF
TGCGCCAGCAGCGATTCCGGGACAGGGAGGATTGAGCTGTTTTTT
>.|TRBJ2-7|.|TRBV6-2/TRBV6-3
CASSYSRSSGNEQYF
TGTGCCAGCAGTTACTCGAGGTCCAGCGGCAACGAGCAGTACTTC
>.|TRBJ2-3|.|TRBV7-2
CASTDTVLIGDTQYF
TGTGCCAGCACGGACACCGTGCTAATTGGAGATACGCAGTATTTT
>TRBD2|TRBJ2-3|.|TRBV20-1
CSGTPQRGSTDTQYF
TGCAGTGGGACCCCTCAGCGGGGGAGCACAGATACGCAGTATTTT
>.|TRBJ2-4|.|TRBV7-9
CASSLPSQDAKNIQYF
TGTGCCAGCAGCTTACCCTCCCAGGACGCCAAAAACATTCAGTACTTC
>.|TRBJ2-1|.|TRBV11-2
CASSLAVLAEQFF
TGTGCCAGCAGCTTAGCGGTCCTAGCCGAGCAGTTCTTC
>.|TRBJ1-4|.|TRBV27
CASSRQPDNEKLFF
TGTGCCAGCAGTCGCCAGCCTGATAATGAAAAACTGTTTTTT
>.|TRBJ1-2|.|TRBV19
CASSMITVRYGYTF
TGTGCCAGTAGTATGATCACAGTACGCTATGGCTACACCTTC
>TRBD1|TRBJ2-2|.|TRBV6-2/TRBV6-3
CASSTRPGQPNTGELFF
TGTGCCAGCTCAACCCGCCCGGGACAGCCGAACACCGGGGAGCTGTTTTTT
>.|TRBJ2-1|few|TRBV5-1
CASSAPQVSSYNEQFF
TGCGCCAGCAGTGCCCCACAGGTTAGCTCCTACAATGAGCAGTTCTTC
>TRBD1|TRBJ2-7|many|TRBV18
CASSTGQGNEQYF
TGTGCCAGCTCTACCGGACAGGGAAACGAGCAGTACTTC
>TRBD1|TRBJ1-4|.|TRBV29-1
CSVDLTGGEKLFF
TGCAGCGTTGACCTGACAGGGGGTGAAAAACTGTTTTTT
>.|TRBJ2-3|.|TRBV7-9
CASSLYGANPGPIQYF
TGTGCCAGCAGCTTATATGGGGCGAATCCGGGACCGATACAGTATTTT
>TRBD2|TRBJ2-7|few|TRBV7-3
CASSPARTSGQYEQYF
TGTGCCAGCAGCCCCGCCAGGACTAGCGGGCAATACGAGCAGTACTTC